Shown below are 4 T cell receptor beta chains from a single sample sequenced in a study of blood T cell repertoires in COVID-19 (dated by TCRdb to the early 2020s). Library generation was performed with the immunoSEQ multiplex PCR assay. TCRdb stores this immuneACCESS table with in-frame sequences only. Part of the clones is absent; in the studies checked, under half of the shortfall reflects unresolved V genes, and no reason is known for the rest. The sample table lists roughly 150,000 clones, around nine tenths of them with a count of one. The ten largest clonotypes hold under 3% of the sample. Sequenced input: peripheral blood. The receptors stem from a woman at least 80 years old with COVID-19, enrolled during active disease.

The rearrangement joins TRBV7-9 to TRBJ2-1, with D perhaps TRBD2 (6 bases). CDR1 and CDR2 (germline): SEHNR, FQNEAQ (reference sequence). CDR3 length: 16 amino acids. The germline V and J ends were trimmed by 5 bases and 7 bases, with 21 bases remaining between them. CDR3 region: CASSRGRDSGSNEQFF. The CDR3 bases are TGTGCCAGCAGCCGGGGCCGGGACTCCGGGTCGAATGAGCAGTTCTTC.

The chain is built from TRBV19 and TRBJ2-7, with 7 bases identical to TRBD1. Trimming took 3 bases from V and 7 from J; bases not matched to a gene: 9. The CDR3 loop spans 14 amino acids. CDR1 is LNHDA and CDR2 is SQIVND in the germline V gene (reference sequence). CDR3 DNA: TGTGCCAGTAGTATTAGGACAGGATCGAGTGAGCAGTACTTC. Protein product: CASSIRTGSSEQYF.

The V call is TRBV19, the J call TRBJ2-3; tentative D call: TRBD2 (7 bases). There are 15 residues in the CDR3. Trimming cost V 3 bases and J 2 bases, with 12 bases left between them. Germline assignment: CDR1 LNHDA and CDR2 SQIVND (reference sequence). CDR3 coding DNA: TGTGCCAGTAGTATGGTTCGGGGGGCCACAGATACGCAGTATTTT. This encodes CASSMVRGATDTQYF.

The chain combines TRBV13 with TRBJ2-5, with no clear D. Germline values: CDR1 PRHDT, CDR2 FYEKMQ (reference sequence). V gave up 3 bases and J gave up 5 bases, with 7 bases separating them. The CDR3 totals 12 residues. CDR3 loop: CASSFSMETQYF. The CDR3 coding sequence is TGTGCCAGCAGCTTTTCTATGGAGACCCAGTACTTC.